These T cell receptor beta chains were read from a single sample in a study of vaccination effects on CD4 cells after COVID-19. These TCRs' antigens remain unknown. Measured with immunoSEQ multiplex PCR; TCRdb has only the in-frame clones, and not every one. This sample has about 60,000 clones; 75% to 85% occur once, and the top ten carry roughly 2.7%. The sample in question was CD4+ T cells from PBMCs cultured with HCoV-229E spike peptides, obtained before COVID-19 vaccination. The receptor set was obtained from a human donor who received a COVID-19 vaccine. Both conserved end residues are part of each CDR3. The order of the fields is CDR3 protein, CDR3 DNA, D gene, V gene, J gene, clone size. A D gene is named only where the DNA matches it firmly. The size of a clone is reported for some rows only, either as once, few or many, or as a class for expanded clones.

CASRSRTRNSGELFF	TGTGCCAGCAGATCAAGGACTAGAAACTCCGGGGAGCTGTTTTTT	TRBD2	TRBV6-5	TRBJ2-2	once
CASSQELNSPLHF	TGTGCCAGCAGCCAAGAGCTTAATTCACCCCTCCACTTT	.	TRBV14	TRBJ1-6	.
CATSDRTSGANVLTF	TGTGCCACCAGTGACCGGACTTCTGGGGCCAACGTCCTGACTTTC	.	TRBV24-1	TRBJ2-6	.
CASSQYSQGARSPLHF	TGTGCCAGCAGCCAATACAGTCAAGGGGCGCGATCACCCCTCCACTTT	.	TRBV3-1/TRBV3-2	TRBJ1-6	.
CASRRGEDEAFF	TGTGCCAGCCGACGGGGGGAGGATGAAGCTTTCTTT	.	TRBV6-6	TRBJ1-1	.
CASGQPNGFLF	TGTGCCAGTGGACAGCCTAACGGATTTCTCTTC	.	TRBV28	TRBJ2-1	.
CASSGGPWLIGYGYTF	TGTGCCAGCAGCGGCGGCCCCTGGTTGATTGGCTATGGCTACACCTTC	.	TRBV5-8	TRBJ1-2	.
CASSPWAGGARDTQYF	TGTGCCAGCAGTCCATGGGCGGGGGGGGCTCGAGATACGCAGTATTTT	TRBD2	TRBV2	TRBJ2-3	.
CASSRQGNNEQFF	TGCGCCAGCAGCCGCCAGGGAAACAATGAGCAGTTCTTC	.	TRBV5-1	TRBJ2-1	.
CASSSGVTALFF	TGTGCCAGCAGCTCCGGTGTCACGGCACTGTTTTTT	.	TRBV7-8	TRBJ1-4	.
CASSLTPATHYGYTF	TGTGCCAGCAGCTTGACGCCAGCAACCCACTATGGCTACACCTTC	.	TRBV5-8	TRBJ1-2	.
CASSWGDRGQQETQYF	TGCGCCAGCAGCTGGGGGGACAGGGGGCAACAAGAGACCCAGTACTTC	TRBD1	TRBV5-1	TRBJ2-5	once